The rows below give T cell receptor beta chains drawn from one sample of a study of beta chain features in type 1 diabetes. Assay used: immunoSEQ multiplex PCR; TCRdb lists only in-frame clones, some missing. Of about 360,000 clones detected, roughly 12% appear once; the ten largest clones hold roughly 0.017%. The source material was naive CD4+ T cells from blood. These receptors originate from a man aged 18 to 29 in good health. CDR3s include the opening cysteine and the closing phenylalanine or tryptophan. The D gene is left open where the match is weak. Where a row states a size, it is once, few, many or the class of an expanded clone; other rows omit it.

d_call: TRBD1; clone_size: .; j_call: TRBJ1-1; cdr3_length: 17; v_call: TRBV7-8; cdr3_nt: TGTGCCAGCATCTCCTTCGGACAGGGAAGCTCGAGGACTGAAGCTTTCTTT; cdr3_aa: CASISFGQGSSRTEAFF
d_call: .; clone_size: .; j_call: TRBJ2-4; cdr3_length: 15; v_call: TRBV4-2; cdr3_nt: TGTGCCAGCAGCCAAGCAGGGATGGCCAAAAACATTCAGTACTTC; cdr3_aa: CASSQAGMAKNIQYF
d_call: TRBD1; clone_size: .; j_call: TRBJ1-4; cdr3_length: 15; v_call: TRBV18; cdr3_nt: TGTGCCAGCTCACAGAGACAGGGACCTAATGAAAAACTGTTTTTT; cdr3_aa: CASSQRQGPNEKLFF
d_call: .; clone_size: few; j_call: TRBJ2-7; cdr3_length: 13; v_call: TRBV6-5; cdr3_nt: TGTGCCAGCAGTTACGTTGGTTCCTACGAGCAGTACTTC; cdr3_aa: CASSYVGSYEQYF
d_call: TRBD2; clone_size: .; j_call: TRBJ2-5; cdr3_length: 16; v_call: TRBV7-2; cdr3_nt: TGTGCCAGCAGCTTAGTCGGTAGCGGGGGTTCAGAGACCCAGTACTTC; cdr3_aa: CASSLVGSGGSETQYF
d_call: TRBD1; clone_size: .; j_call: TRBJ2-1; cdr3_length: 16; v_call: TRBV5-1; cdr3_nt: TGCGCCAGCAGCCCCGGGACAGGCCTCTCCTACAATGAGCAGTTCTTC; cdr3_aa: CASSPGTGLSYNEQFF
d_call: .; clone_size: few; j_call: TRBJ1-6; cdr3_length: 17; v_call: TRBV4-3; cdr3_nt: TGCGCCAGCAGCCAAGAGCCTCTGGCCAGGGCCGGCTCACCCCTCCACTTT; cdr3_aa: CASSQEPLARAGSPLHF
d_call: .; clone_size: .; j_call: TRBJ1-3; cdr3_length: 16; v_call: TRBV10-3; cdr3_nt: TGTGCCATCAGTGAGTCGACAGGCCGCTCTGGAAACACCATATATTTT; cdr3_aa: CAISESTGRSGNTIYF
d_call: TRBD1; clone_size: .; j_call: TRBJ2-7; cdr3_length: 14; v_call: TRBV5-6; cdr3_nt: TGTGCCAGCAGCTTGCAGGGGGCGGGATACGAGCAGTACTTC; cdr3_aa: CASSLQGAGYEQYF
d_call: .; clone_size: few; j_call: TRBJ2-5; cdr3_length: 14; v_call: TRBV5-1; cdr3_nt: TGCGCCAGCAGCTTGGCCGGGGGACAAGAGACCCAGTACTTC; cdr3_aa: CASSLAGGQETQYF
d_call: .; clone_size: .; j_call: TRBJ2-5; cdr3_length: 12; v_call: TRBV18; cdr3_nt: TGTGCCAGCTCACCCACCGGAGAGACCCAGTACTTC; cdr3_aa: CASSPTGETQYF
d_call: .; clone_size: .; j_call: TRBJ1-2; cdr3_length: 15; v_call: TRBV28; cdr3_nt: TGTGCCAGCAGTCCAGCCACGCAGGGAAACTATGGCTACACCTTC; cdr3_aa: CASSPATQGNYGYTF
d_call: .; clone_size: few; j_call: TRBJ2-2; cdr3_length: 13; v_call: TRBV6-1; cdr3_nt: TGTGCCAGCGTAAGACACAACACCGGGGAGCTGTTTTTT; cdr3_aa: CASVRHNTGELFF
d_call: .; clone_size: .; j_call: TRBJ1-6; cdr3_length: 14; v_call: TRBV11-1; cdr3_nt: TGTGCCAGCAGCTTCCGACAGAGCAATTCACCCCTCCACTTT; cdr3_aa: CASSFRQSNSPLHF
d_call: TRBD1; clone_size: .; j_call: TRBJ1-1; cdr3_length: 13; v_call: TRBV10-3; cdr3_nt: TGTGCCATCAGTCGGGACAGGGTCACTGAAGCTTTCTTT; cdr3_aa: CAISRDRVTEAFF
d_call: TRBD1; clone_size: .; j_call: TRBJ2-1; cdr3_length: 16; v_call: TRBV7-2; cdr3_nt: TGTGCCAGCAGCTTAGCCGGGACAGACTCCTACAATGAGCAGTTCTTC; cdr3_aa: CASSLAGTDSYNEQFF
d_call: TRBD1; clone_size: .; j_call: TRBJ1-1; cdr3_length: 16; v_call: TRBV5-1; cdr3_nt: TGCGCCAGCAGCTTGGCCAGGGACAGGAGGAACACTGAAGCTTTCTTT; cdr3_aa: CASSLARDRRNTEAFF